A single sample is the source of the 12 T cell receptor beta chains below, sequenced in a study of T-cell memory formation after mild COVID-19. MiXCR was run by TCRdb on the 5' RACE reads, yielding one entry per CDR3 protein. The profile shows approximately 210,000 distinct CDR3 sequences, around 17% of them singletons. Specimen: PBMCs or a T cell subset sorted from them (not recorded which). The receptors originated from an adult woman who had mild COVID-19 (a few samples of this study predate the infection). Cell type and time point are not known.

The rearrangement joins TRBV5-4 to TRBJ2-3; D ambiguous. This CDR3 contains 13 residues. Germline CDR1 is SGHNT and CDR2 is YYREEE (reference sequence). Deletions cut 4 bases from V and 2 bases from J, with 8 bases between. CDR3 in amino acids: CASSPRATDTQYF. In DNA form, the CDR3 reads TGTGCCAGCAGCCCCCGTGCCACAGATACGCAGTATTTT.

The table lists this clonotype with a few counts. This rearrangement joins TRBV6-5 to TRBJ1-1; D may be TRBD1 (6 bases). V lost 7 bases, J lost 3 bases, and 12 bases lay in between. Germline V gene lookup returns CDR1 MNHEY and CDR2 SVGAGI. The CDR3 runs to 13 residues. CDR3 loop: CASTSTGDTEAFF. CDR3 DNA: TGTGCCAGCACTTCGACAGGAGACACTGAAGCTTTCTTT.

This clonotype was recorded at least ten times. V is TRBV6-2 or TRBV6-3 and J is TRBJ2-3; D may be TRBD1 or TRBD2 (5 bases each). This CDR3 is built from 12 residues. The V and J ends lost 6 bases and 12 bases respectively, with 16 bases between them. The germline V gene encodes CDR1 MNHEY and CDR2 SVGEGT. CDR3 DNA: TGTGCCAGCAGCCTCGGGACGGCGCCCCAGTATTTT. Its translation: CASSLGTAPQYF.

This clonotype came up a few times. The chain combines TRBV24-1 with TRBJ2-5; D ambiguous. CDR3 size: 12 residues. Trimming took 4 bases from V and 2 from J, leaving 4 bases between them. Germline CDR1 reads KGHDR; CDR2 reads SFDVKD. CDR3 residues: CATSDGQETQYF. The CDR3 DNA reads TGTGCCACCAGTGACGGGCAAGAGACCCAGTACTTC.

The CDR3: CASSRGQSHEKLFF. Written as DNA, the CDR3 is TGTGCCAGCAGCCGTGGACAGTCCCATGAAAAACTGTTTTTT. The chain links TRBV7-9 to TRBJ1-4; TRBD1 might be the D (6 bases). Germline V gene data show CDR1 as SEHNR and CDR2 as FQNEAQ (reference sequence). The V and J ends lost 5 bases and 6 bases respectively, with 13 bases between them. The CDR3 consists of 14 residues.

This clonotype showed up just a few times. The CDR3 DNA reads as TGTGCCAGCAGCTTGATACAGAACTCTGGGGCCAACGTCCTGACTTTC. Protein product: CASSLIQNSGANVLTF. This rearrangement joins TRBV5-5 to TRBJ2-6; D is undetermined. The germline gives CDR1 SGHKS, CDR2 YYEKEE (reference sequence). The CDR3 loop spans 16 amino acids. Trimming pared 1 base from V and 0 bases from J, leaving 8 bases between. Full variable domain (missing parts from reference TRBV5-5 and TRBJ2-6): DAGVTQSPTHLIKTRGQQVTLRCSPISGHKSVSWYQQVLGQGPQFIFQYYEKEERGRGNFPDRFSARQFPNYSSELNVNALLLGDSALYLCASSLIQNSGANVLTFGAGSRLTVL.

This clonotype has ten or more counts. The rearrangement links TRBV4-1 to TRBJ2-1, with D possibly being TRBD1 or TRBD2 (5 bases each). CDR1 and CDR2 from the germline V gene are MGHRA and YSYEKL. The length of the CDR3 is 17 residues. V was trimmed by 0 bases and J by 7 bases, leaving 19 bases between them. Written as DNA, the CDR3 is TGCGCCAGCAGCCAAGAAAATCTTGGGGACCCCTCGAATGAGCAGTTCTTC. Amino acids: CASSQENLGDPSNEQFF.

CDR3: CAWSVGRTALRTDTQYF. Written as DNA, the CDR3 is TGTGCCTGGAGTGTTGGACGGACGGCCCTTCGTACAGATACGCAGTATTTT. The V and J genes are TRBV30 and TRBJ2-3, with D unclear. V shed 0 bases and J shed 3 bases, with 19 bases lying between them. CDR1 and CDR2 (germline): GTSNPN, SVGIG (reference sequence). The CDR3 totals 17 residues.

The chain is built from TRBV24-1 and TRBJ2-3; no definite D call. Deletions cut 2 bases from V and 0 bases from J, with 5 bases between. CDR1 is KGHDR and CDR2 is SFDVKD in the germline V gene. CDR3 length: 14 residues. This CDR3 reads CATSDYSSTDTQYF. The CDR3 DNA reads as TGTGCCACCAGTGATTACTCTAGCACAGATACGCAGTATTTT.

The rearrangement links TRBV5-1 to TRBJ2-1, with a tentative D call TRBD2 (6 bases). V was trimmed by 4 bases and J by 2 bases, leaving 19 bases between them. Per the germline V gene, CDR1 is SGHRS and CDR2 is YFSETQ. The CDR3 has 17 amino acids. CDR3 sequence reads: CASSPNGLAITYNEQFF. The CDR3 DNA follows: TGCGCCAGCAGCCCAAACGGGCTAGCGATAACCTACAATGAGCAGTTCTTC.

This clonotype was recorded a few times. The DNA for the CDR3 is TGCGCCAGCAGCCAAGCGAACTTCGGGACGGCCACCGGGGAGCTGTTTTTT. Amino acid sequence: CASSQANFGTATGELFF. The chain carries TRBV4-1 and TRBJ2-2, with D possibly being TRBD1 or TRBD2 (5 bases each). Germline CDR1 and CDR2: MGHRA and YSYEKL. The germline V and J ends were trimmed by 1 base and 4 bases, with 16 bases remaining between them. This CDR3 has 17 residues.

This clonotype appeared many times. This chain joins TRBV2 and TRBJ2-5, with D possibly being TRBD2 (7 bases). Germline loops: CDR1 SNHLY, CDR2 FYNNEI. V lost 8 bases and J lost 1, with 17 bases in between. This CDR3 has 15 residues. In DNA, the CDR3 is TGTGCCAGCGGCCCTGGGGGGGCGCTCCAAGAGACCCAGTACTTC. As protein: CASGPGGALQETQYF.